Below, 29 T cell receptor beta chains from the same sample are listed, as sequenced in a study of T cell responses to AZD1222 COVID-19 vaccine. Sequencing used immunoSEQ multiplex PCR; TCRdb keeps in-frame clones, though not all of them. The table records roughly 200,000 clones, 88% of them present only once. The sequencing used peripheral blood, collected on day 0 of AZD1222 vaccination. Every receptor here comes from an adult in good health.

The chain joins TRBV7-9 to TRBJ2-1, with 14 bases identical to TRBD2. The V and J ends lost 5 bases and 12 bases, in that order; junction bases with no gene match: 15. The CDR3 runs 17 residues. From germline, CDR1 is SEHNR and CDR2 FQNEAQ (reference sequence). Here the CDR3 DNA reads TGTGCCAGCAGCCAGGGACAGGGGACTAGCGGGGGAATCTTGCAGTTCTTC. Its protein product is CASSQGQGTSGGILQFF.

Only a few counts were recorded for this clone. The chain combines TRBV7-2 with TRBJ1-6, with D possibly TRBD1 on 6 matching bases. Trimming removed 3 bases from V and 5 bases from J, with 8 bases in between. Germline CDR1 and CDR2: SGHTA and FQGNSA. The CDR3 has 14 amino acids. In nucleotides, the CDR3 is TGTGCCAGCAGCTTTACAGGGAATAATTCACCCCTCCACTTT. This sequence encodes CASSFTGNNSPLHF. Complete variable domain (other parts from reference TRBV7-2 and TRBJ1-6): GAGVSQSPSNKVTEKGKDVELRCDPISGHTALYWYRQSLGQGLEFLIYFQGNSAPDKSGLPSDRFSAERTGGSVSTLTIQRTQQEDSAVYLCASSFTGNNSPLHFGNGTRLTVT.

The chain has TRBV14 and TRBJ2-7; no definite D call. Germline V lookup: CDR1 SGHDN, CDR2 FVKESK. CDR3 length: 11 amino acids. The V and J ends lost 3 bases and 6 bases respectively, with 6 bases between them. CDR3 sequence (DNA): TGTGCCAGCAGCCAGGGTTTCGAGCAGTACTTC. It yields the protein CASSQGFEQYF.

This rearrangement joins TRBV5-8 to TRBJ2-5; 8 positions agree with TRBD1. J was trimmed by 5 bases and V by 0 bases; bases with no gene match: 6. The CDR3 is 15 amino acids. CDR1 is SGHTS and CDR2 is YDEGEE in the germline V gene. CDR3 nucleotide sequence: TGTGCCAGCAGCTTGGAGGCAGGGGGCGTCGAGACCCAGTACTTC. It yields the protein CASSLEAGGVETQYF.

The CDR3 DNA follows: TGTGCCAGTAGTATTATCACTGACTTCTCTGGAAACACCATATATTTT. It yields the protein CASSIITDFSGNTIYF. This chain connects TRBV19 to TRBJ1-3; D not resolved. Germline V lookup: CDR1 LNHDA, CDR2 SQIVND (reference sequence). The V and J ends lost 3 bases and 0 bases respectively, with 12 bases between them. The CDR3 sequence is 16 residues long.

This clone was detected only a few times. The chain has TRBV5-6 and TRBJ2-7; D gene uncertain. Germline loops: CDR1 SGHDT, CDR2 YYEEEE. CDR3 length: 12 residues. Trimming removed 4 bases at V and 4 bases at J, with 9 bases between. The CDR3 protein is CASSRTLYEQYF. The CDR3 coding sequence is TGTGCCAGCAGCCGGACCCTTTACGAGCAGTACTTC.

The gene calls are TRBV5-4 and TRBJ2-5; possibly TRBD1 or TRBD2 for D (5 bases each). Per the germline V gene, CDR1 is SGHNT and CDR2 is YYREEE (reference sequence). V lost 4 bases and J lost 3, with 16 bases in between. CDR3 length: 15 residues. CDR3 in DNA: TGTGCCAGCAGCCCCTACTTCATGGGGGAAGAGACCCAGTACTTC. Translating gives CASSPYFMGEETQYF. The variable domain in full, with the rest retrieved from reference TRBV5-4 and TRBJ2-5, is ETGVTQSPTHLIKTRGQQVTLRCSSQSGHNTVSWYQQALGQGPQFIFQYYREEENGRGNFPPRFSGLQFPNYSSELNVNALELDDSALYLCASSPYFMGEETQYFGPGTRLLVL.

The chain joins TRBV5-1 to TRBJ1-1; unclear D gene. The CDR3 totals 13 residues. The ends were cut back, 0 bases at V and 6 bases at J, with 9 bases in the middle. Looked up from germline, CDR1 is SGHRS and CDR2 is YFSETQ. CDR3 region: CASSLAPQAEAFF. The CDR3 DNA reads TGCGCCAGCAGCTTGGCCCCCCAGGCTGAAGCTTTCTTT.

The V and J genes are TRBV6-5 and TRBJ1-2; D possibly corresponds to TRBD1 (6 bases). The germline V gene has CDR1 MNHEY and CDR2 SVGAGI. There are 12 residues in the CDR3. Trimming took off 6 bases at V and 6 bases at J, with 11 bases between the two ends. For the CDR3, the DNA is TGTGCCAGCAGCCGCGCAGGGGATGGCTACACCTTC. This gives the protein CASSRAGDGYTF.

This chain connects TRBV18 to TRBJ1-2; no firm D call. CDR3 size: 13 residues. V lost 2 bases, J lost 6 bases, and 10 bases lay in between. The germline gives CDR1 KGHSH, CDR2 LQKENI. CDR3 sequence (DNA): TGTGCCAGCTCACCAAGGGCAGGTGATGGCTACACCTTC. It yields the protein CASSPRAGDGYTF.

The gene calls are TRBV5-4 and TRBJ2-3; the D gene could be TRBD1 or TRBD2 (5 bases each). The length of the CDR3 is 15 residues. Looked up from germline, CDR1 is SGHNT and CDR2 is YYREEE (reference sequence). Trimming cost V 5 bases and J 5 bases, with 18 bases left between them. The CDR3 protein is CASRSPWQRGDTQYF. In DNA form, the CDR3 reads TGTGCCAGCAGATCCCCGTGGCAGAGGGGAGATACGCAGTATTTT.

The CDR3 region has the DNA TGCGCCAGCCGAATGTCGACAGGGAGGAATGAAAAACTGTTTTTT. It codes for CASRMSTGRNEKLFF. The genes are TRBV5-1 and TRBJ1-4; 7 positions agree with TRBD1. V was pared by 7 bases and J by 5 bases, with 11 bases of the junction left unmatched. The V gene's germline CDR1 is SGHRS and CDR2 YFSETQ. The CDR3 length is 15 residues.

The chain uses TRBV9 and TRBJ1-3; possible D gene TRBD1, 6 bases. This CDR3 spans 15 amino acids. Germline CDR1 and CDR2: SGDLS and YYNGEE. The ends were cut back, 5 bases at V and 2 bases at J, with 14 bases in the middle. CDR3 bases: TGTGCCAGCAGTCCCGTACAGGGAACTGGAAACACCATATATTTT. Amino acid sequence: CASSPVQGTGNTIYF.

This chain joins TRBV7-9 and TRBJ2-5, with 8 bases matching TRBD2. Trimming at V came to 1 base and at J to 0 bases, leaving 7 bases not matched to a gene. The CDR3 contains 17 residues. CDR1 SEHNR and CDR2 FQNEAQ come from the germline V gene (reference sequence). The CDR3 is CASSLELAGGNQETQYF. For the CDR3, the DNA is TGTGCCAGCAGCTTAGAGTTGGCGGGGGGAAACCAAGAGACCCAGTACTTC. The variable domain in full, completed from reference TRBV7-9 and TRBJ2-5, reads DTGVSQNPRHKITKRGQNVTFRCDPISEHNRLYWYRQTLGQGPEFLTYFQNEAQLEKSRLLSDRFSAERPKGSFSTLEIQRTEQGDSAMYLCASSLELAGGNQETQYFGPGTRLLVL.

The rearrangement links TRBV19 to TRBJ1-1; D gene unclear. V lost 4 bases, J lost 8 bases, and 11 bases lay in between. The CDR3 sequence is 12 residues long. The germline V gene encodes CDR1 LNHDA and CDR2 SQIVND (reference sequence). The DNA of the CDR3 is TGTGCCAGTAGTAACCCGGAAAGGGAAGCTTTCTTT. Its protein is CASSNPEREAFF.

The chain uses TRBV19 and TRBJ1-6; 7 nucleotides align to TRBD1. The CDR3 covers 15 residues. J was trimmed by 0 bases and V by 11 bases; bases with no gene match: 7. The germline V gene encodes CDR1 LNHDA and CDR2 SQIVND (reference sequence). In nucleotides, the CDR3 is TGTGCCGCCCGGGACAGTAGCTCCTATAATTCACCCCTCCACTTT. Encoded protein: CAARDSSSYNSPLHF.

The chain recombines TRBV7-9 with TRBJ1-2; TRBD1 might be the D (5 bases). Looked up from germline, CDR1 is SEHNR and CDR2 is FQNEAQ (reference sequence). CDR3 length: 16 residues. Between the trimmed V and J ends, which lost 5 bases and 4 bases, there was a span of 20 bases. The CDR3 coding sequence is TGTGCCAGCAGCCCCGTCGGGGGGGTACGGTCCTATGGCTACACCTTC. This codes for CASSPVGGVRSYGYTF.

The chain employs TRBV9 and TRBJ2-3; 11 positions agree with TRBD2. The V gene's germline CDR1 is SGDLS and CDR2 YYNGEE. The CDR3 covers 17 residues. With V trimmed by 1 base and J by 1 base, 5 bases remained unmatched. CDR3 region: CASSVTSGGPGTDTQYF. DNA of the CDR3: TGTGCCAGCAGCGTAACTAGCGGGGGCCCCGGCACAGATACGCAGTATTTT.

The chain employs TRBV7-9 and TRBJ2-5; 11 nucleotides agree with TRBD2. CDR3 length equals 16 residues. The germline gives CDR1 SEHNR, CDR2 FQNEAQ (reference sequence). Trimming took 1 base from V and 3 from J; bases not matched to a gene: 4. The CDR3 nucleotides are TGTGCCAGCAGCTTAGGGACTAGCGGGCTCAAAGAGACCCAGTACTTC. Its translation: CASSLGTSGLKETQYF.

This clone was counted a few times. This sequence joins TRBV7-6 and TRBJ2-2; 10 bases match TRBD1. The CDR3 has 14 residues. The V gene end was trimmed by 10 bases and the J gene end by 5 bases; junction bases not matched to a gene: 7. Germline CDR1 and CDR2: SGHVS and FNYEAQ. In DNA, the CDR3 is TGTGCCACAAAGACAGGGGGCGGGACCGGGGAGCTGTTTTTT. As protein: CATKTGGGTGELFF. The variable domain in full, with the rest retrieved from reference TRBV7-6 and TRBJ2-2, is GAGVSQSPRYKVTKRGQDVALRCDPISGHVSLYWYRQALGQGPEFLTYFNYEAQQDKSGLPNDRFSAERPEGSISTLTIQRTEQRDSAMYRCATKTGGGTGELFFGEGSRLTVL.

The chain carries TRBV25-1 and TRBJ2-5; perhaps TRBD2 as D (6 bases). V gave up 8 bases and J gave up 5 bases, with 24 bases separating them. This CDR3 comprises 16 residues. Germline-derived CDR1 and CDR2 are MGHDK and SYGVNS. The CDR3, as DNA: TGTGCCAGCTCGTCCCAGGTGGGACTCCCGAGGGAGACCCAGTACTTC. As protein: CASSSQVGLPRETQYF.

V gene TRBV28 combines with J gene TRBJ2-7; D is ambiguous. Trimming stripped 4 bases from V and 5 bases from J, with 12 bases between. This CDR3 is 13 amino acids long. The germline V gene encodes CDR1 MDHEN and CDR2 SYDVKM. CDR3 sequence reads: CASSSMGPDEQYF. CDR3 nucleotides: TGTGCCAGCAGTTCCATGGGCCCGGACGAGCAGTACTTC.

V gene TRBV5-1 combines with J gene TRBJ2-3, with D possibly called TRBD1 or TRBD2 (5 bases each). This CDR3 is built from 15 residues. V was shortened by 0 bases and J by 0 bases, with 8 bases between the two germline ends. The V gene's germline CDR1 is SGHRS and CDR2 YFSETQ. This chain's CDR3 is CASSLAGRSTDTQYF. CDR3 nucleotide sequence: TGCGCCAGCAGCTTGGCGGGGCGCAGCACAGATACGCAGTATTTT.

The rearrangement links TRBV19 to TRBJ1-5; 8 nucleotides align to TRBD1. Germline lookup yields CDR1 LNHDA and CDR2 SQIVND (reference sequence). The CDR3 runs to 16 residues. Unmatched junction bases numbered 10, after V lost 5 bases and J lost 4 bases. The DNA for the CDR3 is TGTGCCAGTAGTGCGTTCGACAGGGGCGGGAATCAGCCCCAGCATTTT. It codes for CASSAFDRGGNQPQHF.

J is TRBJ1-2 and V is TRBV12-5; D gene unclear. CDR3 size: 12 residues. Germline V gene sequence: CDR1 LGHNT, CDR2 FRNRAP. Trimming removed 5 bases at V and 5 bases at J, with 9 bases between. CDR3 DNA sequence: TGTGCTAGTGGTCTGGAAGGGTATGGCTACACCTTC. Protein product: CASGLEGYGYTF.

V usage is TRBV5-1 and J usage is TRBJ2-1, with D unclear. Germline-derived CDR1 and CDR2 are SGHRS and YFSETQ. Trimming removed 0 bases at V and 0 bases at J, with 7 bases between. This CDR3 contains 15 residues. The CDR3 loop reads CASSLEQSSYNEQFF. Here the CDR3 DNA reads TGCGCCAGCAGCTTGGAGCAGAGCTCCTACAATGAGCAGTTCTTC.

This chain uses TRBV7-9 with TRBJ2-1; 12 bases line up with TRBD2. Germline-derived CDR1 and CDR2 are SEHNR and FQNEAQ (reference sequence). V was pared by 5 bases and J by 2 bases, with 4 bases of the junction left unmatched. This CDR3 contains 16 residues. The CDR3, as DNA: TGTGCCAGCAGCGCTAGGACTAGCGGGGCCTACAATGAGCAGTTCTTC. This gives the protein CASSARTSGAYNEQFF. Together with reference TRBV7-9 and TRBJ2-1, the CDR3 gives the full variable domain: DTGVSQNPRHKITKRGQNVTFRCDPISEHNRLYWYRQTLGQGPEFLTYFQNEAQLEKSRLLSDRFSAERPKGSFSTLEIQRTEQGDSAMYLCASSARTSGAYNEQFFGPGTRLTVL.

The chain uses TRBV6-5 and TRBJ2-7; 7 bases are a match to TRBD1. With V trimmed by 7 bases and J by 0 bases, 9 bases remained unmatched. From germline, CDR1 is MNHEY and CDR2 SVGAGI. CDR3 length: 15 amino acids. In nucleotides, the CDR3 is TGTGCCAGCACCAAGACCGGGACAGCCTCCTACGAGCAGTACTTC. As protein: CASTKTGTASYEQYF.

The J gene is TRBJ2-1, the V gene TRBV10-2, with a tentative D call TRBD1 (6 bases). Trimming left V 5 bases short and J 7 bases short, with 12 bases between. This CDR3 is 13 amino acids long. CDR1 is WSHSY, CDR2 SAAADI, per germline. This CDR3 reads CASSSGRGNEQFF. The DNA of the CDR3 is TGCGCCAGCAGTTCGGGTAGGGGGAATGAGCAGTTCTTC.